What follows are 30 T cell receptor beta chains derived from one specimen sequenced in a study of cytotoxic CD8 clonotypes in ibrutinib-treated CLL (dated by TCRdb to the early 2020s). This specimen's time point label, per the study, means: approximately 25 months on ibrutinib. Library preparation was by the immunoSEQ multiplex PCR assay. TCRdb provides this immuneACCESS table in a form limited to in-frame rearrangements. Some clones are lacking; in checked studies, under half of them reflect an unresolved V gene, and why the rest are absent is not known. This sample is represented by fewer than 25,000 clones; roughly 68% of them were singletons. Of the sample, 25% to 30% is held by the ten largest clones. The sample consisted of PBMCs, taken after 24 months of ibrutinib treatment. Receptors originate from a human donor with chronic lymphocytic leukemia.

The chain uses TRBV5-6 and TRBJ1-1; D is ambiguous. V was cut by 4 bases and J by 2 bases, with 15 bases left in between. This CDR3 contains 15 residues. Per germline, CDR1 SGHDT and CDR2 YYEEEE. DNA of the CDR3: TGTGCCAGCAGCAGGACCCGAAGCGATAACACTGAAGCTTTCTTT. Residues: CASSRTRSDNTEAFF. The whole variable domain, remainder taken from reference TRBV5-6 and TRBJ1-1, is DAGVTQSPTHLIKTRGQQVTLRCSPKSGHDTVSWYQQALGQGPQFIFQYYEEEERQRGNFPDRFSGHQFPNYSSELNVNALLLGDSALYLCASSRTRSDNTEAFFGQGTRLTVV.

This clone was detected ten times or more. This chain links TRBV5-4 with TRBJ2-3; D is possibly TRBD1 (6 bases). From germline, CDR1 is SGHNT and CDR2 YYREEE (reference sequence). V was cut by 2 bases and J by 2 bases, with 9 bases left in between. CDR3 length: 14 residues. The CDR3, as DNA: TGTGCCAGCAGCTTAACAGGGCCCACAGATACGCAGTATTTT. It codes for CASSLTGPTDTQYF.

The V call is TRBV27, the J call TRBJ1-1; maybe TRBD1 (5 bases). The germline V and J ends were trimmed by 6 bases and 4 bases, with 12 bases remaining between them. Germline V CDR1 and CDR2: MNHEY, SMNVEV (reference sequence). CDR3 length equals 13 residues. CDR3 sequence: CASRVGEGTEAFF. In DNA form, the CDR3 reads TGTGCCAGCAGGGTGGGGGAAGGCACTGAAGCTTTCTTT.

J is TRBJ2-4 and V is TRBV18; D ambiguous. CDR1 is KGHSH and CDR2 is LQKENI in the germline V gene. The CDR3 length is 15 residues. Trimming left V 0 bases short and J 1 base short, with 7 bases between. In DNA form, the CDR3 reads TGTGCCAGCTCACCACCAGCTGGGGCCAAAAACATTCAGTACTTC. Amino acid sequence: CASSPPAGAKNIQYF.

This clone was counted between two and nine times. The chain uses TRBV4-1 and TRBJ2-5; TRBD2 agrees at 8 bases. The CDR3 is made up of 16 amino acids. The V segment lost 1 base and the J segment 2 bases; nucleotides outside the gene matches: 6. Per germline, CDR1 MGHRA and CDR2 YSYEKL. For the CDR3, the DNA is TGCGCCAGCAGCCAAGTTTCGGCTAGCGGGCAAGAGACCCAGTACTTC. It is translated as CASSQVSASGQETQYF.

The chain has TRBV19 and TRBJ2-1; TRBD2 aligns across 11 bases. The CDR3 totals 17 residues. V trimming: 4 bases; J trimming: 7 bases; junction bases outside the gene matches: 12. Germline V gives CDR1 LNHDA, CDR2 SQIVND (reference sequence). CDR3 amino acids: CASSTGLAGVVGNEQFF. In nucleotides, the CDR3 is TGTGCCAGTAGTACCGGACTAGCGGGTGTTGTGGGAAATGAGCAGTTCTTC. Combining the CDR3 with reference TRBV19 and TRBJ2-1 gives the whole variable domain DGGITQSPKYLFRKEGQNVTLSCEQNLNHDAMYWYRQDPGQGLRLIYYSQIVNDFQKGDIAEGYSVSREKKESFPLTVTSAQKNPTAFYLCASSTGLAGVVGNEQFFGPGTRLTVL.

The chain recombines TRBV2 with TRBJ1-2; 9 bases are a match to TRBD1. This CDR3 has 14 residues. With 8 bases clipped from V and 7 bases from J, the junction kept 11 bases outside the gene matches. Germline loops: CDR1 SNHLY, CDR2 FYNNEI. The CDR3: CASSPQGALLGYTF. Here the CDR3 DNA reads TGTGCCAGCTCACCACAGGGGGCCCTCCTTGGCTACACCTTC.

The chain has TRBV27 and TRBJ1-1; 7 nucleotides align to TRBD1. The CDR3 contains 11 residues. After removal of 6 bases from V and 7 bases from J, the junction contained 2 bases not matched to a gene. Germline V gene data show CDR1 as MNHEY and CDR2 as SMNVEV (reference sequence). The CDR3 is CASSRGVEAFF. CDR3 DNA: TGTGCCAGCAGCAGGGGGGTTGAAGCTTTCTTT.

The CDR3 DNA sequence: TGTGCCAGCAGACCCTGGCTACCTCAAGAGACCCAGTACTTC. Its translation is CASRPWLPQETQYF. V is TRBV6-5 and J is TRBJ2-5; D is unclear. The CDR3 contains 14 residues. V was pared by 6 bases and J by 2 bases, with 13 bases between. The germline V gene has CDR1 MNHEY and CDR2 SVGAGI.

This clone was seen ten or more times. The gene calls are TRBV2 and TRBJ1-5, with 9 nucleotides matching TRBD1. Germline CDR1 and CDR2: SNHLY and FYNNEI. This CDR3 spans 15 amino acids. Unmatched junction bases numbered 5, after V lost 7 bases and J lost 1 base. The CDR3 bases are TGTGCCAGCACTACAGGGGGCTTGAGCAATCAGCCCCAGCATTTT. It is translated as CASTTGGLSNQPQHF.

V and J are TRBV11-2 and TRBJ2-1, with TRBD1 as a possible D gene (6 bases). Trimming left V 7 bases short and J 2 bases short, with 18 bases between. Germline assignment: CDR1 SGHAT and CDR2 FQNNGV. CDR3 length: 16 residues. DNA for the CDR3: TGTGCCAGCAACGAGCCAGGGGTGGGAGCCTACAATGAGCAGTTCTTC. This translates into CASNEPGVGAYNEQFF.

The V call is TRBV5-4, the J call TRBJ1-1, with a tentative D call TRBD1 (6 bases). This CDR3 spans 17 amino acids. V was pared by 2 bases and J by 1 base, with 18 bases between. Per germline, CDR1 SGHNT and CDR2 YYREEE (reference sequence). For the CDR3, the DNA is TGTGCCAGCAGCTTAGGGGGATTGTTGCTGAAGAACACTGAAGCTTTCTTT. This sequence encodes CASSLGGLLLKNTEAFF.

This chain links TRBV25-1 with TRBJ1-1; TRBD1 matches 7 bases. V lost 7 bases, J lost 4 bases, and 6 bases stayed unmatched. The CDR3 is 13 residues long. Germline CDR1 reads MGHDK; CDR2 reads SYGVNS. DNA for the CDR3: TGTGCCAGCAAGGGGGCTATGGGCACTGAAGCTTTCTTT. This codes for CASKGAMGTEAFF.

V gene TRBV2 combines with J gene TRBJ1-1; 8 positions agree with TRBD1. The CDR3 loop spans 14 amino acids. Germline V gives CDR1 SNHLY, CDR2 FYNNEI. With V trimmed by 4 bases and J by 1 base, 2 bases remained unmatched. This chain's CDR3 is CASSVGTGNTEAFF. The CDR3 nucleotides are TGTGCCAGCAGTGTAGGGACAGGGAACACTGAAGCTTTCTTT.

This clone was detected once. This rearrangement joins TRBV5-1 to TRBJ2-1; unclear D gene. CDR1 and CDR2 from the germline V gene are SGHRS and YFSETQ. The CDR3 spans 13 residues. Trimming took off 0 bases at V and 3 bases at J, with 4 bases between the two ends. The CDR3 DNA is TGCGCCAGCAGCTTGGGCAGCTACAATGAGCAGTTCTTC. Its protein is CASSLGSYNEQFF.

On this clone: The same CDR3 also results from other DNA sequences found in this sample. CDR3 DNA sequence: TGTGCCAGCAGCTCTGGAGGACAGGGACAGTCATCTGATTCACCCCTCCACTTT. This sequence encodes CASSSGGQGQSSDSPLHF. This rearrangement joins TRBV11-2 to TRBJ1-6; 8 bases are a match to TRBD1. CDR3 length: 18 residues. The V segment lost 4 bases and the J segment 8 bases; nucleotides outside the gene matches: 16. CDR1 SGHAT and CDR2 FQNNGV come from the germline V gene.

CDR3 nucleotides: TGTGCCAGCAGCGTGGGACAAGGCAGCTCCTACGAGCAGTACTTC. Protein sequence: CASSVGQGSSYEQYF. The rearrangement links TRBV5-4 to TRBJ2-7; a weak D match, TRBD1 (6 bases). The CDR3 consists of 15 residues. Germline lookup yields CDR1 SGHNT and CDR2 YYREEE (reference sequence). V gave up 4 bases and J gave up 0 bases, with 14 bases separating them. Drawing the rest from reference TRBV5-4 and TRBJ2-7, the complete variable domain is ETGVTQSPTHLIKTRGQQVTLRCSSQSGHNTVSWYQQALGQGPQFIFQYYREEENGRGNFPPRFSGLQFPNYSSELNVNALELDDSALYLCASSVGQGSSYEQYFGPGTRLTVT.

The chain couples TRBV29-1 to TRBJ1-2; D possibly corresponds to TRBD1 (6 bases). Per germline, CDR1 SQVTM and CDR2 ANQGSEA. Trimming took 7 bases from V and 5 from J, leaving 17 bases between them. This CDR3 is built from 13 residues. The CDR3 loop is CSAGGTARYGYTF. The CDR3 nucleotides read TGCAGCGCCGGGGGCACAGCGAGGTATGGCTACACCTTC. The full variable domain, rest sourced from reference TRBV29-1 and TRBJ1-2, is SAVISQKPSRDICQRGTSLTIQCQVDSQVTMMFWYRQQPGQSLTLIATANQGSEATYESGFVIDKFPISRPNLTFSTLTVSNMSPEDSSIYLCSAGGTARYGYTFGSGTRLTVV.

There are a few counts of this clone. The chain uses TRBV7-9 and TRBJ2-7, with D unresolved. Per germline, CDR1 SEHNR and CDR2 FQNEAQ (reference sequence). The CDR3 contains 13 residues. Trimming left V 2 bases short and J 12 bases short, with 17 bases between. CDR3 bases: TGTGCCAGCAGCTTATCTGGACCGAGTAAGTCGTACTTC. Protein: CASSLSGPSKSYF.

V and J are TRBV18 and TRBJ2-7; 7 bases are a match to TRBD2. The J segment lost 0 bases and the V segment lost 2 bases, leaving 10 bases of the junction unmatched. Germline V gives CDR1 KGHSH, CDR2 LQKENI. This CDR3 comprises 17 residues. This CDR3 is CASSPNAGGTSSYEQYF. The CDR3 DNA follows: TGTGCCAGCTCACCAAACGCCGGGGGGACCAGCTCCTACGAGCAGTACTTC.

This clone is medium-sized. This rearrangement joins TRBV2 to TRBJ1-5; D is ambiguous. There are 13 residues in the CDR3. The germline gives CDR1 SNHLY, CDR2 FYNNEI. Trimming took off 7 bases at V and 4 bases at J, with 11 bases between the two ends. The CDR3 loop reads CASTYSLNQPQHF. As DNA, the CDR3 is TGTGCCAGCACTTACAGCTTAAATCAGCCCCAGCATTTT.

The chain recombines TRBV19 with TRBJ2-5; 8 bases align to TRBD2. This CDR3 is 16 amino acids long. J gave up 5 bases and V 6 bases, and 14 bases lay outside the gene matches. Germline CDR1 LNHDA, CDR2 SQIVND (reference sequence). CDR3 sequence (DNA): TGTGCCAGTAGCGCCCGTTGGAGCGGGGGTGGGGAGACCCAGTACTTC. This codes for CASSARWSGGGETQYF.

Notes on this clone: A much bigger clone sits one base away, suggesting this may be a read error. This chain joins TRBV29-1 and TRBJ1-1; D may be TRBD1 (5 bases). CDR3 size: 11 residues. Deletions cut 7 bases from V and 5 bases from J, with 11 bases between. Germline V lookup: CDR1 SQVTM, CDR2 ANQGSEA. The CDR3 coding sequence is TGCAGCGGCGGGGGGGGGACTGAAGCTTTCTTT. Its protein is CSGGGGTEAFF. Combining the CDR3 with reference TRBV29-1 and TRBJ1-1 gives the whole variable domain SAVISQKPSRDICQRGTSLTIQCQVDSQVTMMFWYRQQPGQSLTLIATANQGSEATYESGFVIDKFPISRPNLTFSTLTVSNMSPEDSSIYLCSGGGGTEAFFGQGTRLTVV.

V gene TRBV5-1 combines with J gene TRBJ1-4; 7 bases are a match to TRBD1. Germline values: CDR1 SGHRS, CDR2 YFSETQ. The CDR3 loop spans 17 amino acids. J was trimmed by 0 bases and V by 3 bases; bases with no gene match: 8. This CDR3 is CASSSYGQASTNEKLFF. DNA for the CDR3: TGCGCCAGCAGCTCCTACGGACAGGCCTCAACTAATGAAAAACTGTTTTTT.

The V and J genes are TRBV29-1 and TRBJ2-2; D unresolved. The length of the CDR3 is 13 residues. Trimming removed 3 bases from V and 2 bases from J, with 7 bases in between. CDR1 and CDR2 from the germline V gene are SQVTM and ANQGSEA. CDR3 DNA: TGCAGCGTTGATAACGCTAACACCGGGGAGCTGTTTTTT. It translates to CSVDNANTGELFF.

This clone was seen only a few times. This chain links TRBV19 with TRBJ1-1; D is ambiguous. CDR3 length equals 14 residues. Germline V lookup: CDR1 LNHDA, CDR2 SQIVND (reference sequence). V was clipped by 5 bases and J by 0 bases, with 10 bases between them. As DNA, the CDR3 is TGTGCCAGTAGTCTTCTCGGGGTGAACACTGAAGCTTTCTTT. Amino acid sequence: CASSLLGVNTEAFF. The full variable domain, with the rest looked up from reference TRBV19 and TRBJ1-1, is DGGITQSPKYLFRKEGQNVTLSCEQNLNHDAMYWYRQDPGQGLRLIYYSQIVNDFQKGDIAEGYSVSREKKESFPLTVTSAQKNPTAFYLCASSLLGVNTEAFFGQGTRLTVV.

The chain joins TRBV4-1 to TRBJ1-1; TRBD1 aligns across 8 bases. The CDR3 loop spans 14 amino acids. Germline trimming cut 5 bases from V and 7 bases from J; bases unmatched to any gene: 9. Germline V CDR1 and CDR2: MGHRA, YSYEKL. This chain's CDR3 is CASSVLDRANEAFF. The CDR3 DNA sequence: TGCGCCAGCAGCGTACTGGACAGGGCGAATGAAGCTTTCTTT.

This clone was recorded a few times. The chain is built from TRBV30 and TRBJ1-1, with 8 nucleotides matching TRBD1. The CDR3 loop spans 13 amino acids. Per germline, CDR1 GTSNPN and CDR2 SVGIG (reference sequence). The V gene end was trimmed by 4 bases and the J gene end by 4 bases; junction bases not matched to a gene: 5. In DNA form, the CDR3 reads TGTGCCTGGATAACAGGGGGGGGCACTGAAGCTTTCTTT. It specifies CAWITGGGTEAFF.

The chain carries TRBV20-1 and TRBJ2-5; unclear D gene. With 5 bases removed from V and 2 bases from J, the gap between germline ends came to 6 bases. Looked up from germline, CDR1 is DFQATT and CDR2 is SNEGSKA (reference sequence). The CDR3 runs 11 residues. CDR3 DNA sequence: TGCAGTGCTTTAGGGCAAGAGACCCAGTACTTC. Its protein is CSALGQETQYF.

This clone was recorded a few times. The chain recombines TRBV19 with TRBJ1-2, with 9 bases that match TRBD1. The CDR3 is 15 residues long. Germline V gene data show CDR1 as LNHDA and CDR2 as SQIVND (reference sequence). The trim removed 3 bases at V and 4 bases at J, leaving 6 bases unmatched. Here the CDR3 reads CASSMGQGSSYGYTF. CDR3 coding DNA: TGTGCCAGTAGTATGGGACAGGGATCTTCCTATGGCTACACCTTC.